This TCR beta chain was profiled in a study of cytotoxic CD8 clonotypes in ibrutinib-treated CLL. General study points: At baseline, clonality was higher than in age-matched healthy donors and correlated with CD8+ counts. Clonality climbed at ibrutinib response, then dropped toward baseline at progression.

The table came from immunoSEQ multiplex PCR; TCRdb's copy has only in-frame clones and leaves some out. Counted here are 150,000 or so clones, about 84% occurring once; the ten biggest clones make up around 7.6%. V gave up 0 bases and J gave up 7 bases, with 13 bases separating them. Per germline, CDR1 SGHKS and CDR2 YYEKEE (reference sequence). The CDR3 sequence is 14 residues long. Regarding this clone: Its target is not known.

The rearrangement links TRBV5-5 to TRBJ1-2, with a possible D match to TRBD1 (6 bases). The sample consisted of PBMCs, taken after 36 months of ibrutinib treatment. The TCR sequence derives from a human donor with chronic lymphocytic leukemia. The CDR3 loop reads CASSLGTTTGGYTF. Written as DNA, the CDR3 is TGTGCCAGCAGCTTGGGTACCACGACAGGTGGCTACACCTTC.